This T cell receptor beta chain comes out of a study of T-cell memory formation after mild COVID-19 (TCRdb year 2021). For context, the study as a whole: TCR sequence clusters from the two donors were largely donor specific. In two donors, T-cell clones that expanded and contracted after mild COVID-19 were tracked by sequencing TCRalpha and TCRbeta repertoires over time. Two young, previously healthy adult volunteers, one female and one male, were included in the cohort. Study-wide conclusions, independent of this receptor: SARS-CoV-2 specificity of the second-wave clones peaking on day 37 was not confirmed. From day 15 to 85, contracting clones showed balanced CD4/CD8 phenotypes, whereas a second wave of clones that expanded from day 15 to 37 leaned towards CD4+. Contracting CD4+ clones appeared mostly in the CM and EM memory subsets, whereas CD8+ clones were enriched in EMRA. The study covered only two mild cases, and larger cohorts including severe cases with pre-infection samples were considered necessary. Some responding clones were found in pre-infection memory, which suggests that pre-existing cross-reactive memory T cells took part in the SARS-CoV-2 response.

V and J are truncated by 3 bases and 4 bases respectively, leaving an intervening sequence of 19 bases. The germline V gene sets CDR1 to MGHRA and CDR2 to YSYEKL. Taken from cysteine to phenylalanine, the CDR3 has 17 residues. Kept here is only the CDR3 DNA, which spans 51 bases and is read in frame from base 1. Sequencing took place on an Illumina NovaSeq 6000. TCRalpha and TCRbeta cDNA libraries were constructed by 5'RACE with constant-segment primers, with sample barcodes and unique molecular identifiers being introduced. RNA was extracted from every sample with Trizol reagent. The libraries were amplified in two PCR steps, and the second step added a second sample barcode and Illumina TruSeq adapters. Sequencing of the libraries was done on an Illumina NovaSeq, producing 2 x 150 bp paired-end reads. Concerning the study's data processing: With migec v1.2.7, reads were demultiplexed and then collapsed into UMI-guided consensus sequences. Using mixcr v2.1.11, UMI consensuses were aligned to TRA and TRB V and J templates and then assembled into clonotypes. A clonotype was counted as expanded or contracted only if both edgeR and NoisET called the change significant, with noise models trained on biological replicates. edgeR calls used a false discovery rate-adjusted p below 0.01 and a log2 fold-change threshold of 1. As an exploratory analysis of dynamics, max-normalized trajectories of the 1000 most abundant clonotypes were examined with PCA combined with hierarchical clustering. Separately sequenced CD4+ and CD8+ repertoires were used to assign the CD4 or CD8 phenotype of responding clones. The public reads were quality trimmed at Q25 with fastp and then assembled into clones with MiXCR by TCRdb, keeping productive beta chains. Each CDR3 protein gets just one entry, which takes the most common genes and DNA from the rows behind it. TCRdb assigned the V and J calls; the authors' analysis was not used. In this sample the table shows roughly 620,000 distinct CDR3 sequences, approximately 19% of which occur a single time. The ten largest make up more than 10% of the sample.

Ficoll-Paque density gradient centrifugation was used to isolate PBMCs. On this clonotype: No antigen is known for it. The record has no base qualities; no much larger clone is one base away.

The sequencing sample was made of PBMCs or a T cell subset sorted from them (not recorded which). The sequence derives from an adult woman who had mild COVID-19 (a few samples of this study predate the infection). The sample titles of this study are shuffled in the database, so cell type and time point are left out; the donor was told from shared clones. This chain joins TRBV4-1 to TRBJ1-5, and TRBD1 may be the D gene, going by 6 matching bases. The DNA sequence reads TGCGCCAGCAGCCATCCTCGGGGACAAGGGGCGAATCAGCCCCAGCATTTT. Protein translation: CASSHPRGQGANQPQHF.